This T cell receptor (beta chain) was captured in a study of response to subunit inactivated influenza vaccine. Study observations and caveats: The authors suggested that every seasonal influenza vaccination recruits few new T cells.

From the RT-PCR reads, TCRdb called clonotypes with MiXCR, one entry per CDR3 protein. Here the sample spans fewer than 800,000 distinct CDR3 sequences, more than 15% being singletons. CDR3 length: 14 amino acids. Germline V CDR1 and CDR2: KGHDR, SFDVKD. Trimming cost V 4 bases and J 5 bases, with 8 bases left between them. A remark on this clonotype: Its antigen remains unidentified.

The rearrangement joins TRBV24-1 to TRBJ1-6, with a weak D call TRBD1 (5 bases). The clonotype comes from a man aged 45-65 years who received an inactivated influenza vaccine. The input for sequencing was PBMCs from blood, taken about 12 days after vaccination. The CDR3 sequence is CATSEGGHNSPLHF. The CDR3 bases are TGTGCCACCAGTGAGGGGGGACATAATTCACCCCTCCACTTT.